The 2 T cell receptor beta chains given below trace back to one sample, sequenced in a study of T cells in Graves' hyperthyroidism and ophthalmopathy (dated by TCRdb to the late 2010s). The protocol used for the library was multiplex PCR. Sequencing instrument: Illumina HiSeq 2000. The TCR beta CDR3 regions were amplified from the RNA transcripts. A first-round RT-PCR of the TCR CDR3 used the HTBI primer set with the Qiagen OneStep RT-PCR kit. Starting from the raw public reads, TCRdb applied fastp trimming at Q25, assembled clones with MiXCR and retained in-frame beta chains. Rows with one shared CDR3 protein collapse into an entry with the most common genes and DNA. Recorded for this sample are some 460,000 distinct CDR3 sequences; 15% to 18% of them occurred a single time. The leading ten clones occupy approximately 8% of the sample. Sample: blood. The receptors come from a woman between 18 and 29 years old with Graves' hyperthyroidism.

This chain uses TRBV29-1 with TRBJ2-3, with TRBD1 matching over 9 bases. Germline V CDR1 and CDR2: SQVTM, ANQGSEA. The CDR3 totals 12 residues. This CDR3 reads CGQTGGGDTQYF. CDR3 coding DNA: TGCGGTCAGACAGGGGGTGGAGATACGCAGTATTTT.

About this clonotype itself: A read error is likely, as this CDR3 ends without the conserved phenylalanine or tryptophan. The CDR3 spells CASSPQTGVGSPLHS. For the CDR3, the DNA is TGTGCCAGCTCACCCCAGACAGGGGTTGGTTCACCCCTCCACTCT. The chain has TRBV18 and TRBJ1-6, with 8 positions matching TRBD1. The V segment lost 3 bases and the J segment 9 bases; nucleotides outside the gene matches: 7. The germline gives CDR1 KGHSH, CDR2 LQKENI. The CDR3 is made up of 15 amino acids.